This entry lists 30 T cell receptor beta chains sequenced from one sample in a study of identical twins (dated by TCRdb to the mid-2010s). Library preparation was by 5' RACE. The instrument was an Illumina HiSeq 2000. TCRdb reworked the public reads: Q25 trimming with fastp, MiXCR clone assembly, productive beta chains retained. Every entry covers one CDR3 protein and lists the most common genes and DNA from its rows. A total of roughly 1.6 million distinct CDR3 sequences appear in this sample, about 30% of them only once. 0.27% of the sample comes from the top ten. Sample: cord blood. Every receptor here comes from a newborn girl in good health.

The CDR3 DNA reads TGCAGTGCTAGCCCGATTGGGACAGGGGGCTATGGCTACACCTTC. It codes for CSASPIGTGGYGYTF. The chain links TRBV20-1 to TRBJ1-2; TRBD1 agrees at 11 bases. V dropped 3 bases and J dropped 4; count of bases not matched to a gene: 7. The CDR3 runs 15 residues. Germline V gene lookup returns CDR1 DFQATT and CDR2 SNEGSKA (reference sequence).

On this clonotype itself: This may be a read error, as it is one base from a much larger clone. The rearrangement links TRBV25-1 to TRBJ1-1; 8 nucleotides agree with TRBD1. J was trimmed by 4 bases and V by 11 bases; bases with no gene match: 3. This CDR3 has 11 residues. CDR1 is MGHDK, CDR2 SYGVNS, per germline. The CDR3 sequence is CAGTGGTEAFF. The CDR3 region has the DNA TGTGCCGGCACAGGGGGCACTGAAGCTTTCTTT.

V gene TRBV7-2 combines with J gene TRBJ2-2; the D gene is possibly TRBD2 (6 bases). V lost 1 base and J 2 bases, leaving 20 bases between the germline ends. Germline-derived CDR1 and CDR2 are SGHTA and FQGNSA. The length of the CDR3 is 19 residues. CDR3 region: CASSLVLGGWGSNTGELFF. Here the CDR3 DNA reads TGTGCCAGCAGCTTAGTATTGGGAGGATGGGGATCAAACACCGGGGAGCTGTTTTTT. Complete variable domain (other parts from reference TRBV7-2 and TRBJ2-2): GAGVSQSPSNKVTEKGKDVELRCDPISGHTALYWYRQSLGQGLEFLIYFQGNSAPDKSGLPSDRFSAERTGGSVSTLTIQRTQQEDSAVYLCASSLVLGGWGSNTGELFFGEGSRLTVL.

This clonotype was observed a few times. V gene TRBV3-1 combines with J gene TRBJ2-1, with TRBD1 as a possible D gene (5 bases). V lost 4 bases and J lost 7, with 20 bases in between. CDR3 length: 16 amino acids. CDR1 LGHDT and CDR2 YNNKEL come from the germline V gene (reference sequence). CDR3 in amino acids: CASSPGFMGRANEQFF. The DNA for the CDR3 is TGTGCCAGCAGCCCCGGATTCATGGGGCGAGCTAATGAGCAGTTCTTC.

The chain has TRBV2 and TRBJ2-3; D is uncertain. The CDR3 runs to 13 residues. CDR1 is SNHLY, CDR2 FYNNEI, per germline. Trimming took 7 bases from V and 1 from J, leaving 9 bases between them. The CDR3 loop reads CASINRGTDTQYF. In DNA form, the CDR3 reads TGTGCCAGCATAAATCGCGGCACAGATACGCAGTATTTT.

This clonotype turned up a few times. The chain links TRBV2 to TRBJ1-5; possibly TRBD1 for D (5 bases). The V end was cut by 6 bases, the J end by 0 bases, with 15 bases between. This CDR3 has 16 residues. CDR1 is SNHLY and CDR2 is FYNNEI in the germline V gene. CDR3 DNA sequence: TGTGCCAGCAGATGGGGGAGGATCTCTAGCAATCAGCCCCAGCATTTT. Amino acid sequence: CASRWGRISSNQPQHF. The variable domain in full, with the rest retrieved from reference TRBV2 and TRBJ1-5, is EPEVTQTPSHQVTQMGQEVILRCVPISNHLYFYWYRQILGQKVEFLVSFYNNEISEKSEIFDDQFSVERPDGSNFTLKIRSTKLEDSAMYFCASRWGRISSNQPQHFGDGTRLSIL.

This chain joins TRBV29-1 and TRBJ2-1; TRBD2 matches at 8 bases. The CDR3 loop spans 13 amino acids. Trimming at V came to 8 bases and at J to 4 bases, leaving 7 bases not matched to a gene. Germline V gene lookup returns CDR1 SQVTM and CDR2 ANQGSEA. As DNA, the CDR3 is TGCAGCACCGGACTAGCTGAGTACAATGAGCAGTTCTTC. It translates to CSTGLAEYNEQFF.

This clonotype was recorded a few times. The genes are TRBV6-1 and TRBJ2-3; 7 bases are a match to TRBD2. CDR1 MNHNS and CDR2 SASEGT come from the germline V gene. CDR3 length: 15 amino acids. V was clipped by 10 bases and J by 5 bases; unmatched bases: 15. The CDR3 spells CATGGGGPLVDTQYF. The CDR3, as DNA: TGTGCCACCGGTGGGGGGGGTCCTCTTGTAGATACGCAGTATTTT.

This sequence joins TRBV5-6 and TRBJ1-2; D might be TRBD1 (6 bases). This CDR3 contains 13 residues. V lost 3 bases to trimming and J lost 6 bases, with 12 bases between them. Germline CDR1 reads SGHDT; CDR2 reads YYEEEE. CDR3 loop: CASSYQGQHGYTF. CDR3 nucleotide sequence: TGTGCCAGCAGCTATCAAGGACAGCATGGCTACACCTTC. The whole variable domain, remainder taken from reference TRBV5-6 and TRBJ1-2, is DAGVTQSPTHLIKTRGQQVTLRCSPKSGHDTVSWYQQALGQGPQFIFQYYEEEERQRGNFPDRFSGHQFPNYSSELNVNALLLGDSALYLCASSYQGQHGYTFGSGTRLTVV.

The genes are TRBV25-1 and TRBJ1-3; tentatively, D is TRBD1 (5 bases). CDR1 MGHDK and CDR2 SYGVNS come from the germline V gene. This CDR3 has 13 residues. The V end lost 7 bases, the J end lost 3 bases, and 10 bases lay between the germline ends. The CDR3 sequence: CASMTEFGNTIYF. CDR3 DNA sequence: TGTGCCAGCATGACAGAATTTGGAAACACCATATATTTT.

This clonotype has only a few counts. The chain carries TRBV18 and TRBJ2-7; TRBD2 matches at 12 bases. The assigned J gene may be wrong: the sequence end matches TRBJ2-4 better. There are 17 residues in the CDR3. Germline V CDR1 and CDR2: KGHSH, LQKENI. The CDR3 loop reads CASSPPWTSGTKNIQYF. CDR3 in DNA: TGTGCCAGCTCACCACCCTGGACTAGCGGGACCAAAAACATTCAGTACTTC.

This clonotype was observed a few times. The J gene is TRBJ2-1, the V gene TRBV4-1; D uncertain. The CDR3 spans 13 residues. CDR1 MGHRA and CDR2 YSYEKL come from the germline V gene. The V end lost 1 base, the J end lost 6 bases, and 7 bases lay between the germline ends. CDR3 bases: TGCGCCAGCAGCCAAGTCCCTGCCAATGAGCAGTTCTTC. It is translated as CASSQVPANEQFF.

The chain carries TRBV12-3 or TRBV12-4 and TRBJ1-1; D is unclear. The CDR3 runs to 18 residues. Trimming cost V 5 bases and J 3 bases, with 25 bases left between them. Here the CDR3 reads CASSPTTRVPRRDTEAFF. The CDR3 bases are TGTGCCAGCAGTCCCACCACCCGGGTCCCGCGGAGAGACACTGAAGCTTTCTTT.

About this clonotype itself: One end of the junction varies from germline; a read error may be responsible. The chain carries TRBV12-3 or TRBV12-4 and TRBJ2-1, with TRBD2 matching 9 bases. The CDR3 runs to 17 residues. CDR3 in amino acids: CASSLGHGLASYNERFF. Written as DNA, the CDR3 is TGTGCCAGCAGTTTAGGGCACGGACTAGCGAGTTACAATGAGCGGTTCTTC.

This clonotype has only a few counts. The V call is TRBV7-9, the J call TRBJ1-1, with D perhaps matching TRBD1 (5 bases). Germline V CDR1 and CDR2: SEHNR, FQNEAQ (reference sequence). The CDR3 consists of 11 residues. V was trimmed by 7 bases and J by 6 bases, leaving 9 bases between them. The DNA of the CDR3 is TGTGCCAGCAACCCGACAGCTGAAGCTTTCTTT. Protein product: CASNPTAEAFF.

The chain links TRBV7-8 to TRBJ1-2; possible D gene TRBD1, 6 bases. This CDR3 spans 15 amino acids. Germline CDR1 SGHVS, CDR2 FQNEAQ. V lost 4 bases and J 1 base, leaving 13 bases between the germline ends. CDR3: CASSSATGHNYGYTF. CDR3 in DNA: TGTGCCAGCAGCTCCGCCACAGGGCATAACTATGGCTACACCTTC.

In this sample, this clonotype turned up a few times. V gene TRBV6-6 combines with J gene TRBJ1-2; D unclear. The CDR3 runs to 14 residues. Germline values: CDR1 MNHNY, CDR2 SVGAGI (reference sequence). Trimming removed 2 bases at V and 4 bases at J, with 11 bases between. The chain's CDR3 is CASSYRRHGYGYTF. CDR3 in DNA: TGTGCCAGCAGTTACAGGCGGCACGGCTATGGCTACACCTTC.

In its sample, this clonotype was seen a few times. The chain uses TRBV12-3 or TRBV12-4 and TRBJ2-3, with D tentatively TRBD2 (6 bases). V was shortened by 6 bases and J by 4 bases, with 14 bases between the two germline ends. The CDR3 length is 14 residues. CDR3 bases: TGTGCCAGCAGACCGGGACTCCCCCCAGATACGCAGTATTTT. This codes for CASRPGLPPDTQYF.

This clonotype was counted at least ten times. V usage is TRBV19 and J usage is TRBJ2-3; 7 bases are a match to TRBD2. Unmatched junction bases numbered 7, after V lost 6 bases and J lost 4 bases. Germline V gene data show CDR1 as LNHDA and CDR2 as SQIVND (reference sequence). This CDR3 contains 14 residues. CDR3 amino acids: CASSLGRRADTQYF. The CDR3 region has the DNA TGTGCCAGTAGCCTCGGGAGGAGGGCAGATACGCAGTATTTT.

This chain joins TRBV28 and TRBJ2-1, with 12 bases identical to TRBD2. The DNA end lines up better with TRBJ2-7; the J call may be wrong. Germline CDR1 reads MDHEN; CDR2 reads SYDVKM. The CDR3 spans 16 residues. The CDR3 protein is CASSSPGTSGYNEQYF. The CDR3, as DNA: TGTGCCAGCAGTTCCCCCGGGACTAGCGGGTACAATGAGCAGTACTTC.

This chain links TRBV7-8 with TRBJ2-7; the match to TRBD2 covers 10 bases. Unmatched junction bases numbered 4, after V lost 5 bases and J lost 0 bases. In germline, CDR1 is SGHVS, CDR2 FQNEAQ. The CDR3 has 15 amino acids. The CDR3, as DNA: TGTGCCAGCAGCACCCCTAGCGGGAGCTCCTACGAGCAGTACTTC. Its protein product is CASSTPSGSSYEQYF.

V usage is TRBV3-1 and J usage is TRBJ1-1; D possibly corresponds to TRBD1 (5 bases). The ends were cut back, 1 base at V and 1 base at J, with 10 bases in the middle. Germline CDR1 is LGHDT and CDR2 is YNNKEL (reference sequence). This CDR3 spans 15 amino acids. This CDR3 reads CASSQAPTGNTEAFF. DNA of the CDR3: TGTGCCAGCAGCCAAGCCCCTACAGGGAACACTGAAGCTTTCTTT.

This clonotype was recorded at least ten times. The chain carries TRBV12-3 or TRBV12-4 and TRBJ2-1; D is ambiguous. This CDR3 has 13 amino acids. V was trimmed by 2 bases and J by 6 bases, leaving 8 bases between them. The chain's CDR3 is CASSLIGVNEQFF. CDR3 nucleotides: TGTGCCAGCAGTTTAATAGGCGTCAATGAGCAGTTCTTC.

CDR3 in amino acids: CSAIKREYQHNEQFF. The CDR3, as DNA: TGCAGTGCTATAAAGCGGGAGTACCAACACAATGAGCAGTTCTTC. V usage is TRBV20-1 and J usage is TRBJ2-1; 8 nucleotides agree with TRBD2. The CDR3 spans 15 residues. V was clipped by 4 bases and J by 5 bases; unmatched bases: 10. Germline V gene sequence: CDR1 DFQATT, CDR2 SNEGSKA (reference sequence).

CDR3 loop: CSAREDLDRDTQYF. Here the CDR3 DNA reads TGCAGTGCTAGAGAAGATCTGGACAGAGATACGCAGTATTTT. V and J are TRBV20-1 and TRBJ2-3; the D gene is possibly TRBD1 (6 bases). Per the germline V gene, CDR1 is DFQATT and CDR2 is SNEGSKA (reference sequence). The CDR3 sequence is 14 residues long. With 0 bases removed from V and 5 bases from J, the gap between germline ends came to 12 bases.

This clonotype occurred a few times. The chain couples TRBV3-1 to TRBJ2-1, with D hard to call. The CDR3 has 15 residues. Germline CDR1 reads LGHDT; CDR2 reads YNNKEL (reference sequence). The V end lost 3 bases, the J end lost 3 bases, and 12 bases lay between the germline ends. CDR3 nucleotide sequence: TGTGCCAGCAGCCAGCTCCCCGGTAACTACAATGAGCAGTTCTTC. Its protein is CASSQLPGNYNEQFF.

This sequence joins TRBV7-6 and TRBJ2-5, with 7 nucleotides matching TRBD2. J lost 2 bases, V lost 1 base, and 7 bases had no gene match. The CDR3 is made up of 16 amino acids. Germline V gene data show CDR1 as SGHVS and CDR2 as FNYEAQ. The CDR3: CASSLEIPSGQETQYF. CDR3 DNA: TGTGCCAGCAGCTTAGAGATTCCTAGCGGACAAGAGACCCAGTACTTC.

The CDR3 reads CASSPLASGIYNEQFF. DNA of the CDR3: TGCGCCAGCAGCCCCCTGGCTAGCGGAATCTACAATGAGCAGTTCTTC. This rearrangement joins TRBV5-1 to TRBJ2-1, with TRBD2 matching 7 bases. The CDR3 has 16 residues. The V segment lost 4 bases and the J segment 3 bases; nucleotides outside the gene matches: 10. Germline loops: CDR1 SGHRS, CDR2 YFSETQ.

The chain has TRBV6-1 and TRBJ2-7; weak D call: TRBD2 (6 bases). The germline V gene has CDR1 MNHNS and CDR2 SASEGT. This CDR3 is built from 16 residues. Trimming left V 7 bases short and J 7 bases short, with 26 bases between. CDR3 loop: CASTISGFLSYNEQYF. The DNA of the CDR3 is TGTGCCAGCACCATAAGCGGGTTCCTCTCCTACAATGAGCAGTACTTC.

Details on this clonotype: A much larger clone lies a single base off, so this may be a read error. The CDR3 loop reads CASSVVIGGRTNIQYF. CDR3 coding DNA: TGCGCCAGCAGCGTGGTTATAGGGGGCCGTACGAACATTCAGTACTTC. V gene TRBV5-1 combines with J gene TRBJ2-7; 7 positions agree with TRBD1. The end of the DNA is better explained by TRBJ2-4, so the J call may be wrong. This CDR3 is 16 amino acids long. Germline V gene data show CDR1 as SGHRS and CDR2 as YFSETQ.